The 24 T cell receptor beta chains reported below all come from one sample, sequenced in a study of T cell changes during pregnancy in multiple sclerosis. The method was immunoSEQ multiplex PCR; TCRdb's version includes in-frame clones alone and lacks a portion of them. Here the sample spans over 50,000 clones, approximately 87% being singletons. Sequencing was done on a sample of peripheral blood from another person, used as feeder cells. These receptors all stem from a human donor whose cells served as feeder cells for cultures in a pregnancy study.

This clone was counted a few times. The rearrangement links TRBV5-4 to TRBJ2-7, with D possibly TRBD1 on 6 matching bases. The V end was cut by 4 bases, the J end by 7 bases, with 18 bases between. Germline CDR1 is SGHNT and CDR2 is YYREEE (reference sequence). The CDR3 is made up of 14 amino acids. The CDR3 loop reads CASSRERTAREQYF. Here the CDR3 DNA reads TGTGCCAGCAGCCGGGAAAGGACAGCGAGGGAGCAGTACTTC.

The V gene is TRBV4-2, the J gene TRBJ1-6; D is ambiguous. CDR1 and CDR2 (germline): LGHNA, YNFKEQ. V was clipped by 2 bases and J by 6 bases, with 20 bases between them. The CDR3 is 18 residues long. The CDR3 DNA reads as TGTGCCAGCAGCCAATCCCAAGGTGGCCTAACAACTAATTCACCCCTCCACTTT. Amino acids: CASSQSQGGLTTNSPLHF.

The rearrangement joins TRBV7-8 to TRBJ1-1; a possible D gene is TRBD1 (6 bases). The V and J ends lost 5 bases and 0 bases respectively, with 13 bases between them. The germline gives CDR1 SGHVS, CDR2 FQNEAQ. CDR3 length: 15 amino acids. The CDR3 bases are TGTGCCAGCAGCCTTTCACAGGGATTGAACACTGAAGCTTTCTTT. It codes for CASSLSQGLNTEAFF. The full variable domain, rest sourced from reference TRBV7-8 and TRBJ1-1, is GAGVSQSPRYKVAKRGQDVALRCDPISGHVSLFWYQQALGQGPEFLTYFQNEAQLDKSGLPSDRFFAERPEGSVSTLKIQRTQQEDSAVYLCASSLSQGLNTEAFFGQGTRLTVV.

This clone was found a few times. Germline and junction disagree at one end, which may indicate a read error. This chain uses TRBV6-1 with TRBJ1-1; no firm D call. Looked up from germline, CDR1 is MNHNS and CDR2 is SASEGT. This CDR3 is 14 amino acids long. The CDR3 reads CASSIRSRNSEAFF. The CDR3 nucleotides read TGTGCCAGCAGTATTCGTAGTCGGAACTCTGAAGCTTTCTTT.

This clone was recorded once. V and J are TRBV6-5 and TRBJ1-2; D is unresolved. V lost 7 bases to trimming and J lost 6 bases, with 15 bases between them. Per germline, CDR1 MNHEY and CDR2 SVGAGI. CDR3 size: 13 residues. CDR3 amino acids: CASTSSLAHGYTF. Here the CDR3 DNA reads TGTGCCAGCACTTCTTCGTTGGCTCATGGCTACACCTTC.

The chain has TRBV6-5 and TRBJ1-1; no reliable D call. CDR1 is MNHEY and CDR2 is SVGAGI in the germline V gene. The CDR3 covers 13 residues. Trimming took off 5 bases at V and 1 base at J, with 8 bases between the two ends. The CDR3 region has the DNA TGTGCCAGCAGTCTGGACGGGAACACTGAAGCTTTCTTT. It encodes CASSLDGNTEAFF.

V usage is TRBV5-1 and J usage is TRBJ2-3; no reliable D call. Trimming took 0 bases from V and 2 from J, leaving 4 bases between them. Germline CDR1 is SGHRS and CDR2 is YFSETQ. CDR3 length: 13 residues. CDR3: CASSLGDTDTQYF. As DNA, the CDR3 is TGCGCCAGCAGCTTGGGAGACACAGATACGCAGTATTTT.

CDR3 loop: CASSMSAANYGYTF. The CDR3 nucleotides read TGTGCCAGTAGTATGTCAGCAGCTAACTATGGCTACACCTTC. This sequence joins TRBV19 and TRBJ1-2, with D hard to call. V was cut by 3 bases and J by 0 bases, with 8 bases left in between. The CDR3 has 14 amino acids. CDR1 and CDR2 (germline): LNHDA, SQIVND (reference sequence).

This chain connects TRBV7-9 to TRBJ1-1, with a weak D call TRBD1 (5 bases). The CDR3 has 15 amino acids. The V gene's germline CDR1 is SEHNR and CDR2 FQNEAQ (reference sequence). V lost 2 bases and J lost 2, with 12 bases in between. The CDR3 loop reads CASSLTRDGNTEAFF. In DNA form, the CDR3 reads TGTGCCAGCAGCTTAACCCGGGACGGCAACACTGAAGCTTTCTTT.

The chain carries TRBV5-6 and TRBJ2-7; D might be TRBD2 (6 bases). CDR1 and CDR2 from the germline V gene are SGHDT and YYEEEE. This CDR3 spans 16 amino acids. Between the trimmed V and J ends, which lost 1 base and 4 bases, there was a span of 18 bases. DNA of the CDR3: TGTGCCAGCAGCTTGTGGGTAGGGACTTCTTTGTACGAGCAGTACTTC. It specifies CASSLWVGTSLYEQYF. The full variable domain, with the rest looked up from reference TRBV5-6 and TRBJ2-7, is DAGVTQSPTHLIKTRGQQVTLRCSPKSGHDTVSWYQQALGQGPQFIFQYYEEEERQRGNFPDRFSGHQFPNYSSELNVNALLLGDSALYLCASSLWVGTSLYEQYFGPGTRLTVT.

The chain joins TRBV5-1 to TRBJ2-5; TRBD1 matches 9 bases. Per germline, CDR1 SGHRS and CDR2 YFSETQ. CDR3 length equals 15 residues. The ends lost 1 base at V and 5 bases at J; junction bases unmatched: 6. DNA of the CDR3: TGCGCCAGCAGCTTGAATACAGGGGGCATGGAGACCCAGTACTTC. It encodes CASSLNTGGMETQYF.

As concerns this clone: At one end the junction does not follow the germline gene, possibly because of a read error. Other DNA sequences from this sample encode an identical CDR3 as well. The chain couples TRBV5-4 to TRBJ2-7, with D perhaps being TRBD1 or TRBD2 (5 bases each). CDR1 and CDR2 (germline): SGHNT, YYREEE (reference sequence). CDR3 length: 17 amino acids. CDR3 in DNA: TGTGCTAGCAGCTTGGGGGTTTCGGGGACCGATCCCTACGAGCAGTACTTC. This gives the protein CASSLGVSGTDPYEQYF.

The V and J genes are TRBV5-6 and TRBJ1-2, with D possibly being TRBD1 (5 bases). V lost 2 bases, J lost 8 bases, and 16 bases lay in between. Germline assignment: CDR1 SGHDT and CDR2 YYEEEE. This CDR3 region has 14 residues. The CDR3 loop is CASSFANGGSGYTF. CDR3 bases: TGTGCCAGCAGCTTCGCCAACGGGGGGAGCGGCTACACCTTC.

This chain joins TRBV5-6 and TRBJ2-1; D remains ambiguous. The germline V and J ends were trimmed by 0 bases and 8 bases, with 12 bases remaining between them. Germline CDR1 and CDR2: SGHDT and YYEEEE. The CDR3 has 14 amino acids. The CDR3 is CASSLGGFLYEQFF. Written as DNA, the CDR3 is TGTGCCAGCAGCTTGGGTGGGTTTTTGTATGAGCAGTTCTTC. The whole variable domain, remainder taken from reference TRBV5-6 and TRBJ2-1, is DAGVTQSPTHLIKTRGQQVTLRCSPKSGHDTVSWYQQALGQGPQFIFQYYEEEERQRGNFPDRFSGHQFPNYSSELNVNALLLGDSALYLCASSLGGFLYEQFFGPGTRLTVL.

This rearrangement joins TRBV19 to TRBJ1-5; 8 nucleotides align to TRBD1. Unmatched junction bases numbered 7, after V lost 3 bases and J lost 3 bases. CDR3 size: 16 residues. Looked up from germline, CDR1 is LNHDA and CDR2 is SQIVND (reference sequence). This CDR3 is CASSMSPRGLNQPQHF. CDR3 bases: TGTGCCAGTAGTATGAGTCCCAGGGGGCTCAATCAGCCCCAGCATTTT.

The chain carries TRBV18 and TRBJ1-5; no reliable D call. Looked up from germline, CDR1 is KGHSH and CDR2 is LQKENI. This CDR3 has 13 amino acids. V was shortened by 0 bases and J by 2 bases, with 2 bases between the two germline ends. This CDR3 reads CASSPPGNQPQHF. CDR3 DNA sequence: TGTGCCAGCTCACCACCCGGCAATCAGCCCCAGCATTTT.

The chain couples TRBV28 to TRBJ1-1; the D gene is possibly TRBD1 (5 bases). Trimming cost V 4 bases and J 7 bases, with 13 bases left between them. From germline, CDR1 is MDHEN and CDR2 SYDVKM. The CDR3 extends over 13 amino acids. Here the CDR3 DNA reads TGTGCCAGCAGTTCGCGGACAAGGGATGAAGCTTTCTTT. This sequence encodes CASSSRTRDEAFF.

The rearrangement uses TRBV19 and TRBJ2-3, with TRBD2 identical over 9 bases. Germline CDR1 is LNHDA and CDR2 is SQIVND (reference sequence). Germline trimming cut 3 bases from V and 7 bases from J; bases unmatched to any gene: 8. The CDR3 is 15 residues long. The CDR3 spells CASSMFSSGAHTQYF. DNA for the CDR3: TGTGCCAGTAGTATGTTTTCTAGCGGGGCTCATACGCAGTATTTT.

The chain has TRBV11-2 and TRBJ2-3; maybe TRBD2 (5 bases). The CDR3 runs 15 residues. The V and J ends lost 0 bases and 5 bases respectively, with 12 bases between them. Looked up from germline, CDR1 is SGHAT and CDR2 is FQNNGV. The CDR3 sequence is CASSLEGLAGDTQYF. In DNA form, the CDR3 reads TGTGCCAGCAGCTTAGAAGGGCTAGCCGGAGATACGCAGTATTTT.

The J gene is TRBJ2-7, the V gene TRBV7-8; no clear D gene. Germline V gives CDR1 SGHVS, CDR2 FQNEAQ. The CDR3 totals 14 residues. V dropped 0 bases and J dropped 1 base, with 7 bases sitting between them. Here the CDR3 reads CASSLASGSYEQYF. CDR3 DNA: TGTGCCAGCAGCTTAGCCTCCGGTTCCTACGAGCAGTACTTC.

The rearrangement uses TRBV7-9 and TRBJ2-7, with D maybe TRBD2 (5 bases). Looked up from germline, CDR1 is SEHNR and CDR2 is FQNEAQ (reference sequence). The V gene lost 4 bases and the J gene lost 2 bases, with 15 bases spanning the gap. This CDR3 spans 15 amino acids. CDR3 DNA: TGTGCCAGCAGCTCCGAGGAGAGCGGTCCCTACGAGCAGTACTTC. Translated: CASSSEESGPYEQYF.

This clone was counted a single time. V and J are TRBV30 and TRBJ2-2, with 14 bases that match TRBD2. CDR1 is GTSNPN and CDR2 is SVGIG in the germline V gene (reference sequence). The CDR3 runs 16 residues. The junction had 8 bases not matched to a gene; V was cut back by 5 bases and J by 6 bases. CDR3 bases: TGTGCCTGGGCACTGACTAGCGGGGGGGTCGCCGGGGAGCTGTTTTTT. It is translated as CAWALTSGGVAGELFF. Looking up the rest from reference TRBV30 and TRBJ2-2 gives the full variable domain: SQTIHQWPATLVQPVGSPLSLECTVEGTSNPNLYWYRQAAGRGLQLLFYSVGIGQISSEVPQNLSASRPQDRQFILSSKKLLLSDSGFYLCAWALTSGGVAGELFFGEGSRLTVL.

This chain links TRBV30 with TRBJ2-3; TRBD2 aligns across 7 bases. This CDR3 has 15 residues. V lost 7 bases and J lost 2; bases outside the gene matches: 12. CDR1 is GTSNPN and CDR2 is SVGIG in the germline V gene (reference sequence). CDR3 protein: CASPLLARITDTQYF. CDR3 nucleotides: TGTGCCTCTCCCTTACTAGCGCGGATCACAGATACGCAGTATTTT.

The chain employs TRBV15 and TRBJ1-2; a weak D match, TRBD1 (5 bases). V shed 0 bases and J shed 3 bases, with 8 bases lying between them. The CDR3 runs to 14 residues. Germline lookup yields CDR1 LNHNV and CDR2 YYDKDF (reference sequence). CDR3: CATSRDLGDYGYTF. CDR3 DNA sequence: TGTGCCACCAGCAGAGATTTGGGGGACTATGGCTACACCTTC.